A selection of T cell receptor beta chains follows, all from one sample in a study of glioma-infiltrating T cells after dendritic cell vaccination. Data came from immunoSEQ multiplex PCR; TCRdb stores just in-frame clones and leaves some out. The table includes over 90,000 clones, 65% to 85% detected once. The sequencing here drew on blood, taken after dendritic cell vaccination. All receptors derive from a human donor with glioblastoma. Each CDR3 is given without its conserved first and last residue. The size entry is marked missing in some rows and otherwise reads once, few, many or a size class.

ASSTQTGLVTEQF,TRBV19,once
ASSTTGLNEKLF,TRBV11-2,once
ASSPSTVDEAF,TRBV6-5,.
ASSPSVLGYEQY,TRBV6-5,once
ASSRTGRSMYEQY,TRBV19,.
ASSRAGGHDEQF,TRBV9,.
ASSKVFTSYGYT,TRBV21-1,.
ASSIFGGDAEAF,TRBV2,.
ASARWGGLTEAF,TRBV28,.
AISVRGYDGYT,TRBV10-3,.
ASSSDDSSYEQF,TRBV6-6,.
AWSVWRPTRVGDTQY,TRBV30,.
ASSLGSIPYEQY,TRBV5-1,.
ASSSRVGPNTEAF,TRBV21-1,.
ASSEGGGSYNEQF,TRBV2,.
ASSYQNRGNEAF,TRBV6-5,.
ASSSRGVYGVEKLF,TRBV5-6,.
ASSHPRQSTEAF,TRBV7-9,.